Following are 15 T cell receptor beta chains from one sample sequenced in a study of T cells after yellow fever vaccination. TCRdb re-analysed the 5' RACE reads in MiXCR, keeping a single row per CDR3 protein. The data hold about 85,000 distinct CDR3 sequences, with 13% observed a single time. This specimen consisted of CD8+ T cells not binding an NS4B(214-222) dextramer, sorted from PBMCs, obtained approximately 22 days after the first yellow fever vaccination. The receptors come from a man aged 18-30 years who received the YFV17D yellow fever vaccine.

This chain uses TRBV27 with TRBJ2-1; no reliable D call. Trimming removed 3 bases from V and 7 bases from J, with 10 bases in between. This CDR3 contains 13 residues. From germline, CDR1 is MNHEY and CDR2 SMNVEV (reference sequence). The CDR3 reads CASSFGLGNEQFF. The CDR3 DNA follows: TGTGCCAGCAGTTTCGGGCTTGGGAATGAGCAGTTCTTC.

The chain carries TRBV12-3 or TRBV12-4 and TRBJ2-7; D remains ambiguous. Trimming left V 5 bases short and J 2 bases short, with 4 bases between. The CDR3 covers 11 residues. The CDR3 bases are TGTGCCAGCAGTGAAGCCTACGAGCAGTACTTC. Protein sequence: CASSEAYEQYF.

The chain is built from TRBV2 and TRBJ2-3; 10 nucleotides match TRBD2. CDR1 and CDR2 from the germline V gene are SNHLY and FYNNEI. J lost 2 bases, V lost 2 bases, and 7 bases had no gene match. CDR3 length: 17 residues. The CDR3 DNA follows: TGTGCCAGCAGTGAATCCTCTAGCGGGGGACTCACAGATACGCAGTATTTT. Translating it yields CASSESSSGGLTDTQYF.

As DNA, the CDR3 is TGTGCCAGCAGCTTGGTTCCAGGGCTTAGCTCCTACAATGAGCAGTTCTTC. Protein sequence: CASSLVPGLSSYNEQFF. V is TRBV5-4 and J is TRBJ2-1, with D tentatively TRBD1 (5 bases). The germline gives CDR1 SGHNT, CDR2 YYREEE (reference sequence). V lost 0 bases and J 0 bases, leaving 13 bases between the germline ends. The CDR3 runs 17 residues.

J is TRBJ2-1 and V is TRBV4-2; 9 nucleotides agree with TRBD2. The junction had 6 bases not matched to a gene; V was cut back by 0 bases and J by 6 bases. The V gene's germline CDR1 is LGHNA and CDR2 YNFKEQ. CDR3 length equals 16 residues. CDR3 sequence reads: CASSQDGAGGGNEQFF. For the CDR3, the DNA is TGTGCCAGCAGCCAAGATGGGGCGGGGGGGGGCAATGAGCAGTTCTTC.

The chain uses TRBV12-3 or TRBV12-4 and TRBJ2-3, with D maybe TRBD2 (5 bases). CDR3 size: 17 residues. V shed 0 bases and J shed 2 bases, with 15 bases lying between them. The CDR3 DNA sequence: TGTGCCAGCAGTTTAGCGTTGAGTGTCGGGGTCACAGATACGCAGTATTTT. It encodes CASSLALSVGVTDTQYF.

J is TRBJ2-7 and V is TRBV10-3, with D perhaps TRBD1 (6 bases). Deletions cut 3 bases from V and 7 bases from J, with 13 bases between. Germline values: CDR1 ENHRY, CDR2 SYGVKD. The CDR3 covers 13 residues. The CDR3 sequence is CAISEGGLGEQYF. The CDR3 coding sequence is TGTGCCATCAGTGAAGGGGGATTAGGGGAGCAGTACTTC.

This clonotype was seen at least ten times. V usage is TRBV20-1 and J usage is TRBJ2-1; the match to TRBD1 covers 9 bases. Germline V gives CDR1 DFQATT, CDR2 SNEGSKA (reference sequence). This CDR3 region has 15 residues. The V gene end was trimmed by 0 bases and the J gene end by 2 bases; junction bases not matched to a gene: 2. The CDR3 loop is CSARDRDRAYNEQFF. CDR3 coding DNA: TGCAGTGCTAGAGACCGGGACAGGGCCTACAATGAGCAGTTCTTC.

This clonotype was recorded a few times. The rearrangement uses TRBV7-9 and TRBJ2-1; D tentatively fits TRBD1 or TRBD2 (5 bases each). The CDR3 totals 15 residues. Between the trimmed V and J ends, which lost 5 bases and 3 bases, there was a span of 14 bases. Germline loops: CDR1 SEHNR, CDR2 FQNEAQ (reference sequence). CDR3 DNA: TGTGCCAGCAGCGCACCGGGACCGAGCTACAATGAGCAGTTCTTC. This sequence encodes CASSAPGPSYNEQFF.

CDR3 residues: CSARGGGAQETQYF. CDR3 sequence (DNA): TGCAGTGCTAGAGGGGGGGGAGCCCAAGAGACCCAGTACTTC. The chain links TRBV20-1 to TRBJ2-5; 7 bases fit TRBD2. Germline V gives CDR1 DFQATT, CDR2 SNEGSKA (reference sequence). The CDR3 contains 14 residues. The junction had 3 bases not matched to a gene; V was cut back by 1 base and J by 1 base.

V usage is TRBV18 and J usage is TRBJ1-2; 10 positions agree with TRBD1. Trimming took 3 bases from V and 4 from J; bases not matched to a gene: 5. The CDR3 spans 15 residues. Germline assignment: CDR1 KGHSH and CDR2 LQKENI. CDR3 DNA sequence: TGTGCCAGCTCACCGGGGACAGGGGATGGCTATGGCTACACCTTC. Its protein is CASSPGTGDGYGYTF.

This clonotype was counted a few times. This rearrangement joins TRBV11-1 to TRBJ2-3; possibly TRBD1 for D (6 bases). CDR1 and CDR2 (germline): SGHAT, FQDESV (reference sequence). This CDR3 is 18 amino acids long. Trimming removed 2 bases from V and 3 bases from J, with 21 bases in between. The CDR3 loop reads CASSLRSGTTRVTDTQYF. CDR3 coding DNA: TGTGCCAGCAGCTTAAGGTCGGGGACAACCCGGGTTACAGATACGCAGTATTTT. Supplemented by reference TRBV11-1 and TRBJ2-3, the full variable domain reads EAEVAQSPRYKITEKSQAVAFWCDPISGHATLYWYRQILGQGPELLVQFQDESVVDDSQLPKDRFSAERLKGVDSTLKIQPAELGDSAMYLCASSLRSGTTRVTDTQYFGPGTRLTVL.

This chain's CDR3 is CASSLIWTGAGEQYF. The DNA of the CDR3 is TGTGCCAGCAGCTTAATTTGGACAGGGGCTGGCGAGCAGTACTTC. The chain combines TRBV7-9 with TRBJ2-7; 9 bases map to TRBD1. Germline V gene data show CDR1 as SEHNR and CDR2 as FQNEAQ (reference sequence). CDR3 length: 15 amino acids. The ends lost 2 bases at V and 6 bases at J; junction bases unmatched: 8.

This clonotype was observed at least ten times. The chain couples TRBV7-2 to TRBJ2-1; D assignment may be TRBD1 or TRBD2 (6 bases each). This CDR3 spans 15 amino acids. Germline CDR1 reads SGHTA; CDR2 reads FQGNSA. The V and J ends lost 0 bases and 2 bases respectively, with 8 bases between them. The CDR3 protein is CASSLAGGPYNEQFF. The CDR3 bases are TGTGCCAGCAGCTTAGCGGGGGGCCCCTACAATGAGCAGTTCTTC. The full variable domain, its missing parts supplied by reference TRBV7-2 and TRBJ2-1, is GAGVSQSPSNKVTEKGKDVELRCDPISGHTALYWYRQSLGQGLEFLIYFQGNSAPDKSGLPSDRFSAERTGGSVSTLTIQRTQQEDSAVYLCASSLAGGPYNEQFFGPGTRLTVL.

V gene TRBV11-2 combines with J gene TRBJ2-4; D is ambiguous. Trimming stripped 1 base from V and 0 bases from J, with 10 bases between. The CDR3 totals 16 residues. Per germline, CDR1 SGHAT and CDR2 FQNNGV. For the CDR3, the DNA is TGTGCCAGCAGCTTAGTAGTCGGCCTAGCCAAAAACATTCAGTACTTC. This gives the protein CASSLVVGLAKNIQYF.